The count of the clone carrying this T cell receptor beta chain is one. This record comes from a study of blood T cell repertoires in COVID-19. CDR1 and CDR2 (germline): LNHDA, SQIVND (reference sequence). CDR3 length equals 13 residues. The germline V and J ends were trimmed by 5 bases and 3 bases, with 10 bases remaining between them. Produced via immunoSEQ multiplex PCR; TCRdb's table is partial and in-frame only. This table holds around 120,000 clones, 60% to 85% found once. The J gene is TRBJ1-1, the V gene TRBV19; D gene unclear. Sequenced material: peripheral blood. This clonotype originated in a man in his 70s with acute or convalescent COVID-19. CDR3 sequence (DNA): TGTGCCAGTAGTTTAAATGAGGACACTGAAGCTTTCTTT. Translated, it gives CASSLNEDTEAFF. The whole variable domain, remainder taken from reference TRBV19 and TRBJ1-1, is DGGITQSPKYLFRKEGQNVTLSCEQNLNHDAMYWYRQDPGQGLRLIYYSQIVNDFQKGDIAEGYSVSREKKESFPLTVTSAQKNPTAFYLCASSLNEDTEAFFGQGTRLTVV.